One and the same sample provided the 3 T cell receptor beta chains below, sequenced in a study of long-term antiretroviral therapy in people with HIV. At the survey level, the v3.0 immunoSEQ assay was run. Assay: immunoSEQ multiplex PCR; the TCRdb copy retains only in-frame clones and omits some. Among about 32,000 clones, around 94% were seen once, and the ten largest hold 3.6%. The source was unsorted PBMCs, collected 4.1 years after starting antiretroviral therapy. Receptors originate from a woman in her fifties or sixties with HIV.

This clone was detected a few times. J is TRBJ2-7 and V is TRBV2, with D possibly matching TRBD1 (5 bases). This CDR3 is built from 13 residues. The ends were cut back, 7 bases at V and 3 bases at J, with 13 bases in the middle. Looked up from germline, CDR1 is SNHLY and CDR2 is FYNNEI. CDR3 coding DNA: TGTGCCAGCATTCCGACAGATGACTACGAGCAGTACTTC. Translated, it gives CASIPTDDYEQYF.

The chain's CDR3 is CASSYFDRPDTQYF. The CDR3 nucleotides read TGTGCCAGCAGTTACTTCGACAGACCAGATACGCAGTATTTT. The rearrangement joins TRBV6-5 to TRBJ2-3, with D possibly TRBD1 on 5 matching bases. With 1 base removed from V and 4 bases from J, the gap between germline ends came to 9 bases. The CDR3 length is 14 residues. Germline V CDR1 and CDR2: MNHEY, SVGAGI.

The rearrangement links TRBV18 to TRBJ1-2; 8 bases line up with TRBD1. The germline gives CDR1 KGHSH, CDR2 LQKENI. The CDR3 extends over 13 amino acids. J lost 7 bases, V lost 5 bases, and 6 bases had no gene match. The CDR3 region has the DNA TGTGCCAGCTCAGCCGGGACAGGTCCTGGCTACACCTTC. Protein: CASSAGTGPGYTF.